This TCR beta chain was recorded in a study of cytomegalovirus exposure and HLA in healthy donors. On this clone: One end of the junction does not line up with germline, which may come from a read error.

There are 15 residues in the CDR3. Germline V gene sequence: CDR1 SSHAT, CDR2 FNYEAQ (reference sequence). Primers: 60 Vbeta forward and 13 Jbeta reverse. The protocol was immunoSEQ multiplex PCR, while the TCRdb copy is restricted to in-frame clones and leaves out a portion. Of approximately 130,000 clones in the sample, roughly 79% were seen once. This chain joins TRBV7-7 and TRBJ2-5; 11 bases agree with TRBD1. This sequence was found in a man aged 25-45 years in good health and CMV-seronegative. Source material: PBMCs. CDR3: CASSSRTGGLETQYF. CDR3 in DNA: TGTGCTAGCAGCTCCCGGACAGGGGGCTTAGAGACCCAGTACTTC. Variable domain in full (rest from reference TRBV7-7 and TRBJ2-5): GAGVSQSPRYKVTKRGQDVTLRCDPISSHATLYWYQQALGQGPEFLTYFNYEAQPDKSGLPSDRFSAERPEGSISTLTIQRTEQRDSAMYRCASSSRTGGLETQYFGPGTRLLVL.